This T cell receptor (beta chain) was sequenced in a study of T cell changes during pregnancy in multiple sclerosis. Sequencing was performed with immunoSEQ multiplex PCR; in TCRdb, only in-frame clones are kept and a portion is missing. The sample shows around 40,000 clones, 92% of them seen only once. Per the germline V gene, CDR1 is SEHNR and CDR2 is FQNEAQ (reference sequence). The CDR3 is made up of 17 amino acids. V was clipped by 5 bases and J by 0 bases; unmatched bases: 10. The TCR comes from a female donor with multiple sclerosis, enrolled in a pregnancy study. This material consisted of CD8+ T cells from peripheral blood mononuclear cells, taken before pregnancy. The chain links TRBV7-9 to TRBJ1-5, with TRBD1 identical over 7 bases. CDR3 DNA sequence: TGTGCCAGCAGCCTTTCCGACAGGGTTTTTAGCAATCAGCCCCAGCATTTT. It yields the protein CASSLSDRVFSNQPQHF.